The next 6 T cell receptor beta chains were all read from a single sample in a study of T cell responses to AZD1222 COVID-19 vaccine. Clones were sequenced by immunoSEQ multiplex PCR, and TCRdb holds only the in-frame ones, with some missing. This table has tens of thousands of clones, 75% to 90% appearing once. The sequencing here drew on peripheral blood, taken 28 days after the second AZD1222 dose. The receptors were sampled from an adult who received the AZD1222 COVID-19 vaccine.

This clone was detected only once. The V gene is TRBV6-5, the J gene TRBJ2-7, with D tentatively TRBD1 (6 bases). Trimming shortened V by 6 bases and J by 1 base, and 13 bases separated the two germline ends. Germline V gene sequence: CDR1 MNHEY, CDR2 SVGAGI. The CDR3 totals 14 residues. CDR3 coding DNA: TGTGCCAGCAGAATCCGGGACACGTCCTACGAGCAGTACTTC. Its translation is CASRIRDTSYEQYF.

The rearrangement joins TRBV12-3 or TRBV12-4 to TRBJ1-2; D gene unclear. The CDR3 is made up of 12 amino acids. V lost 2 bases, J lost 4 bases, and 5 bases lay in between. The CDR3 DNA reads TGTGCCAGCAGTTTAATCAGCTATGGCTACACCTTC. Translated, it gives CASSLISYGYTF.

The V and J genes are TRBV7-2 and TRBJ2-5; the D gene is possibly TRBD1 (5 bases). Germline V gene sequence: CDR1 SGHTA, CDR2 FQGNSA. With 5 bases removed from V and 1 base from J, the gap between germline ends came to 17 bases. The CDR3 is made up of 16 amino acids. CDR3 DNA: TGTGCCAGCAGCCTCAACTCCGCACAGGTCCAAGAGACCCAGTACTTC. This gives the protein CASSLNSAQVQETQYF.

The V call is TRBV21-1, the J call TRBJ2-3; the table's D gene call, TRBD2, was not cross checked with the DNA. TRBV21-1 is classified as a pseudogene. The CDR3 loop spans 17 amino acids. The CDR3 loop is CASSKNLPSLNTDTQYF. The CDR3 DNA sequence: TGTGCCAGCAGCAAAAACCTACCGAGTTTGAACACAGATACGCAGTATTTT.

This clone was detected only once. The DNA for the CDR3 is TGTGCCAGCAGCTTGGCAGTAACCGGGGAGCTGTTTTTT. It codes for CASSLAVTGELFF. The V call is TRBV5-4, the J call TRBJ2-2; D unresolved. There are 13 residues in the CDR3. CDR1 and CDR2 (germline): SGHNT, YYREEE (reference sequence). With 0 bases removed from V and 5 bases from J, the gap between germline ends came to 5 bases.

The J gene is TRBJ1-2, the V gene TRBV4-1, with TRBD1 matching 7 bases. This CDR3 has 16 amino acids. The germline V gene encodes CDR1 MGHRA and CDR2 YSYEKL. J was trimmed by 8 bases and V by 1 base; bases with no gene match: 13. The CDR3 region is CASSQAADTGARGYTF. The CDR3 nucleotides read TGCGCCAGCAGCCAAGCTGCCGATACAGGGGCGCGGGGCTACACCTTC.